This is a list of T cell receptor beta chains from one sample in a study of Graves' ophthalmopathy and Graves' hyperthyroidism. Each CDR3 protein gets one entry after TCRdb re-called the multiplex PCR reads with MiXCR. The sample includes under 400,000 distinct CDR3 sequences, roughly a sixth of them seen just once. Sequenced: peripheral blood. The receptor source for this set is an adult man with Graves' ophthalmopathy. CDR3s include the opening cysteine and the closing phenylalanine or tryptophan. A D gene is named only where the DNA matches it firmly. Clone size is shown for a subset of rows, as once, few, many or a class of expanded clone.

clone_size j_call v_call d_call cdr3_aa cdr3_nt
many TRBJ1-2 TRBV11-3 TRBD1 CASSLFGRGQALNYGYTF TGTGCCAGCAGCTTATTTGGTCGCGGACAGGCCCTCAACTATGGCTACACCTTC
. TRBJ1-5 TRBV6-1 . CASKVEPGGNQPQHF TGTGCCAGCAAGGTAGAGCCTGGGGGCAATCAGCCCCAGCATTTT
many TRBJ1-1 TRBV7-8 . CASSLFSPPEAFF TGTGCCAGCAGCTTATTCTCTCCTCCTGAAGCTTTCTTT
many TRBJ2-7 TRBV6-5 . CASSYTGYEQYF TGTGCCAGCAGTTATACGGGCTACGAGCAGTACTTC
once TRBJ2-7 TRBV6-2/TRBV6-3 TRBD2 CASSSGRAPGEQYF TGTGCCAGCTCTAGCGGGAGGGCCCCGGGCGAGCAGTACTTC
many TRBJ1-5 TRBV7-2 TRBD1 CASSLAGQGARNQPQHF TGTGCCAGCAGCTTAGCGGGACAGGGGGCCCGCAATCAGCCCCAGCATTTT
many TRBJ2-5 TRBV12-3/TRBV12-4 TRBD2 CASSSGLAGVSSETQYF TGTGCCAGCAGCTCGGGACTAGCGGGAGTAAGTTCAGAGACCCAGTACTTC
. TRBJ1-1 TRBV6-5 TRBD1 CASSYAGTGLVTEAFF TGTGCCAGCAGTTACGCCGGGACAGGGTTGGTAACTGAAGCTTTCTTT
many TRBJ2-7 TRBV29-1 . CSGKTSSYEQYF TGCAGCGGGAAGACAAGTTCCTACGAGCAGTACTTC
many TRBJ2-2 TRBV2 . CASSSRRTGELFF TGTGCCAGCAGTAGCCGTCGCACCGGGGAGCTGTTTTTT
many TRBJ1-5 TRBV30 . CAWSTPASNQPQHF TGTGCCTGGAGTACCCCGGCGAGCAATCAGCCCCAGCATTTT
many TRBJ2-7 TRBV9 . CASSVEGYGYYEQYF TGTGCCAGCAGCGTAGAGGGGTATGGTTACTACGAGCAGTACTTC
. TRBJ1-1 TRBV10-3 TRBD1 CAISESWGGGKEAFF TGTGCCATCAGTGAGTCATGGGGAGGGGGCAAAGAAGCTTTCTTT
many TRBJ1-6 TRBV7-2 . CASSLEGGTANSPLHF TGTGCCAGCAGCTTAGAGGGCGGGACTGCTAATTCACCCCTCCACTTT
many TRBJ1-1 TRBV7-9 . CASSSPDGSTEAFF TGTGCCAGCAGCTCCCCGGACGGGAGCACTGAAGCTTTCTTT
. TRBJ1-5 TRBV10-3 . CATPLGGSNQPQHF TGTGCCACCCCACTGGGGGGGAGCAATCAGCCCCAGCATTTT